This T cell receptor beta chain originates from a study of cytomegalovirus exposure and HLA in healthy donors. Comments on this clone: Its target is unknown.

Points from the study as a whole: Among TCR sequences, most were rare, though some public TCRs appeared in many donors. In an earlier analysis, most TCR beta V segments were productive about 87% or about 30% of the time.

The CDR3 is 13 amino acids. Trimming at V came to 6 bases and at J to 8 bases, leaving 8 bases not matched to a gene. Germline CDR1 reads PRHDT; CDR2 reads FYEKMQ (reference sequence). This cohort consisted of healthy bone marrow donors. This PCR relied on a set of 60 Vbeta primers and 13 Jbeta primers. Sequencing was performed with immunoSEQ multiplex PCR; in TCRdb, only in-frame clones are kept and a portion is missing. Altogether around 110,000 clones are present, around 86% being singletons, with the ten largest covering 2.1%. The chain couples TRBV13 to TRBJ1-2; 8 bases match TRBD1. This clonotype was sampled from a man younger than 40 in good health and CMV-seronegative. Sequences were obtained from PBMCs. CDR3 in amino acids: CASSQRDRGGYTF. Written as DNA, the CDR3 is TGTGCCAGCAGTCAAAGAGACAGGGGCGGCTACACCTTC.